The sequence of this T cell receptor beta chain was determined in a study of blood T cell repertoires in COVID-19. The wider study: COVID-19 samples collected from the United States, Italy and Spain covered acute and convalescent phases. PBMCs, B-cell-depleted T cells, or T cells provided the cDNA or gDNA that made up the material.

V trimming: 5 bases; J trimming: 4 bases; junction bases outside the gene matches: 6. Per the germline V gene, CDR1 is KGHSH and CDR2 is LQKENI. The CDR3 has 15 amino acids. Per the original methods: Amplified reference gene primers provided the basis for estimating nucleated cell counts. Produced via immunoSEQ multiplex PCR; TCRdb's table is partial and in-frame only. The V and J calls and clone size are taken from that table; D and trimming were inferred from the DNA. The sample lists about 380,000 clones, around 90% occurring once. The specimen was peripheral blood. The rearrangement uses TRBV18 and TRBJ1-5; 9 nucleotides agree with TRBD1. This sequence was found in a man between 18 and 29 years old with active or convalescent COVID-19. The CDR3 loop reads CASSVGQGVNQPQHF. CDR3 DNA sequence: TGTGCCAGCTCAGTGGGACAGGGAGTTAATCAGCCCCAGCATTTT.